The T cell receptor (beta chain) under discussion was sequenced for a study of technical replicates of blood from a handful of donors. Sequencing was performed with immunoSEQ multiplex PCR; in TCRdb, only in-frame clones are kept and a portion is missing. The sample records more than 65,000 clones, 80% to 90% being singletons. Trimming removed 2 bases at V and 3 bases at J, with 12 bases between. The germline CDR1 and CDR2 sequences are SGHTA and FQGNSA. CDR3 length: 15 amino acids. This sequence joins TRBV7-2 and TRBJ2-3, with D possibly being TRBD1 (5 bases). Source material: PBMCs. This TCR derives from a human donor in good health. Some clones in this sample may be carry-over from other donors' samples. CDR3 region: CASSLLGPSTDTQYF. CDR3 bases: TGTGCCAGCAGCTTACTGGGGCCCTCTACAGATACGCAGTATTTT.